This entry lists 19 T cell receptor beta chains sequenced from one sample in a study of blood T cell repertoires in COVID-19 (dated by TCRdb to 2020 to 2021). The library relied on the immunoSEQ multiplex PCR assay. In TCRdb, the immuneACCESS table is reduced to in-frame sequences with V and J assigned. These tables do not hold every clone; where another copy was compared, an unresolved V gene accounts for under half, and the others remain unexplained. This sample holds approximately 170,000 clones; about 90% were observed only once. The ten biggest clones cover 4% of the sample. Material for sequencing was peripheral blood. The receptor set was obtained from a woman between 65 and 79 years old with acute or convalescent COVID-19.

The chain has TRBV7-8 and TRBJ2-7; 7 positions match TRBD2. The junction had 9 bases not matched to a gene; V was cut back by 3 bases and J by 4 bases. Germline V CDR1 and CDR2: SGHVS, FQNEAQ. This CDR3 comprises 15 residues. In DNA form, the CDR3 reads TGTGCCAGCAGCTTGGGAGGGCTAGCGGAATACGAGCAGTACTTC. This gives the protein CASSLGGLAEYEQYF.

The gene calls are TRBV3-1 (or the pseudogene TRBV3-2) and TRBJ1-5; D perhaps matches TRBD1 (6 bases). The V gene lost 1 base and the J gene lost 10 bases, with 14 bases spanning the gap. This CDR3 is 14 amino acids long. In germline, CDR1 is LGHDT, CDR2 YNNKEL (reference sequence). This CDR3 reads CASSQARGTGPQHF. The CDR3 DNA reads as TGTGCCAGCAGCCAAGCTAGGGGGACCGGACCCCAGCATTTT.

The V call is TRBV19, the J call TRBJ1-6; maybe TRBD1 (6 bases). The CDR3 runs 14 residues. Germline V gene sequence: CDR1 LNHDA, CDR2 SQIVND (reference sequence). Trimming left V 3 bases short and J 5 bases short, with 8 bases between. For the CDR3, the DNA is TGTGCCAGTAGTATCAACAGGGATAATTCACCCCTCCACTTT. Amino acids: CASSINRDNSPLHF. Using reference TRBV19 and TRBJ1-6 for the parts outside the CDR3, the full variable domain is DGGITQSPKYLFRKEGQNVTLSCEQNLNHDAMYWYRQDPGQGLRLIYYSQIVNDFQKGDIAEGYSVSREKKESFPLTVTSAQKNPTAFYLCASSINRDNSPLHFGNGTRLTVT.

The CDR3 here is CASSLTSGDYNEQFF. The DNA of the CDR3 is TGCGCCAGCAGCTTAACTAGCGGGGATTACAATGAGCAGTTCTTC. V gene TRBV5-1 combines with J gene TRBJ2-1; the match to TRBD2 covers 10 bases. The CDR3 spans 15 residues. The V gene end was trimmed by 2 bases and the J gene end by 4 bases; junction bases not matched to a gene: 3. Germline V CDR1 and CDR2: SGHRS, YFSETQ.

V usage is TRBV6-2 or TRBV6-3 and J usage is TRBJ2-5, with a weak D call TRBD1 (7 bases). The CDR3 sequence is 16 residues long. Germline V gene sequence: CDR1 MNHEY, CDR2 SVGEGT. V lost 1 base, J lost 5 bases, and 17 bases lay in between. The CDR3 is CASSYWTKSGGETQYF. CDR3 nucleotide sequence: TGTGCCAGCAGTTACTGGACAAAATCAGGGGGGGAGACCCAGTACTTC.

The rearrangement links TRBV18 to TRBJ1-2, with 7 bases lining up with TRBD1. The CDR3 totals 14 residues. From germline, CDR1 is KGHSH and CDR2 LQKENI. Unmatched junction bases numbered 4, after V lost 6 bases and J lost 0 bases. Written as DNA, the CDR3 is TGTGCCAGCTCCTCGACAGGGACTAACTATGGCTACACCTTC. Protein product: CASSSTGTNYGYTF.

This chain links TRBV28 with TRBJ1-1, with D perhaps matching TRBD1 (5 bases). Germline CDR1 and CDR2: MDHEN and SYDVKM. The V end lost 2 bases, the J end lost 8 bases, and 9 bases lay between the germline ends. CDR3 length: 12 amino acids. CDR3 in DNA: TGTGCCAGCAGTTTAGGGGCAGGAGAAGCTTTCTTT. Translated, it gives CASSLGAGEAFF. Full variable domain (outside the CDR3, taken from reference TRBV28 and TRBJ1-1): DVKVTQSSRYLVKRTGEKVFLECVQDMDHENMFWYRQDPGLGLRLIYFSYDVKMKEKGDIPEGYSVSREKKERFSLILESASTNQTSMYLCASSLGAGEAFFGQGTRLTVV.

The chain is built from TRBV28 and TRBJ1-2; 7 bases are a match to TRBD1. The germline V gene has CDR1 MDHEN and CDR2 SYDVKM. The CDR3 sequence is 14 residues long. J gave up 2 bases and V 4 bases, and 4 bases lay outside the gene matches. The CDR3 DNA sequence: TGTGCCAGCAGTTCGACAGGGTCAAACTATGGCTACACCTTC. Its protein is CASSSTGSNYGYTF.

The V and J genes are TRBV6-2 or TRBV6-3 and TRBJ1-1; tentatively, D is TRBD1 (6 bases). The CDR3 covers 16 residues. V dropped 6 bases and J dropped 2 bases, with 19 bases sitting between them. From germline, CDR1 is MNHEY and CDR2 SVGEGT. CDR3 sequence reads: CASSITFHRENTEAFF. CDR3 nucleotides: TGTGCCAGCAGCATCACATTCCACAGGGAAAACACTGAAGCTTTCTTT.

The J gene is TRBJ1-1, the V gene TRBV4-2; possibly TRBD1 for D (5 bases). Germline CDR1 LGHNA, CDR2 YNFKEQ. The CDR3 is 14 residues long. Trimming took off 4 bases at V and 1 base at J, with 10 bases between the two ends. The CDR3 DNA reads TGTGCCAGCAGCCGGGGGGGGACGAACACTGAAGCTTTCTTT. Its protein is CASSRGGTNTEAFF.

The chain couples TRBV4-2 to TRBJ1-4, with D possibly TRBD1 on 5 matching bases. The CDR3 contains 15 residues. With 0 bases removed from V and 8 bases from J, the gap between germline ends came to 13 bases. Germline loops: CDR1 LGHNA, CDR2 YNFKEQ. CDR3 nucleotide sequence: TGTGCCAGCAGCCAAGATCGGGAGCCAGGGGAAAAACTGTTTTTT. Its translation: CASSQDREPGEKLFF.

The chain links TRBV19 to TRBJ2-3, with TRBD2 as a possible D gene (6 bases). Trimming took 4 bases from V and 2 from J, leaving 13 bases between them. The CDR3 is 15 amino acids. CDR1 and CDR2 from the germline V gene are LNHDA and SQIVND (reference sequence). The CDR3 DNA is TGTGCCAGTAGTACGCCCGGCGGGGACACAGATACGCAGTATTTT. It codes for CASSTPGGDTDTQYF.

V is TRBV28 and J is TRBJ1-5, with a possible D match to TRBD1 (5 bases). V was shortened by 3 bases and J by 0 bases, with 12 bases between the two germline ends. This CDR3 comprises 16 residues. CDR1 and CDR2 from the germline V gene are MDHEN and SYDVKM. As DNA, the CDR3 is TGTGCCAGCAGTTTGGGGCTTTTCTATAGCAATCAGCCCCAGCATTTT. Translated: CASSLGLFYSNQPQHF.

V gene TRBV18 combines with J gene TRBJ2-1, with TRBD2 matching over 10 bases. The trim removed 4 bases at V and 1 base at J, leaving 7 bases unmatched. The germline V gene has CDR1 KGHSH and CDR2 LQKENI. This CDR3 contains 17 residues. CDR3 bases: TGTGCCAGCTCACTGTCTAATAGCGGGAGGTCCTACAATGAGCAGTTCTTC. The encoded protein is CASSLSNSGRSYNEQFF.

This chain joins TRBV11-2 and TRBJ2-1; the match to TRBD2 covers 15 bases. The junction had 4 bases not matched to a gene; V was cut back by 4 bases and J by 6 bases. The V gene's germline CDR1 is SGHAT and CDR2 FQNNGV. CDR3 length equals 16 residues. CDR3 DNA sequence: TGTGCCAGCAGCTCAGGACTAGCGGGGGGGCTCAATGAGCAGTTCTTC. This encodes CASSSGLAGGLNEQFF. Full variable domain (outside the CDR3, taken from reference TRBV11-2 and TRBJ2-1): EAGVAQSPRYKIIEKRQSVAFWCNPISGHATLYWYQQILGQGPKLLIQFQNNGVVDDSQLPKDRFSAERLKGVDSTLKIQPAKLEDSAVYLCASSSGLAGGLNEQFFGPGTRLTVL.

DNA for the CDR3: TGTGCCACCAGTGATACATTGTACAGGGGCGGGGAGCTGTTTTTT. Its protein is CATSDTLYRGGELFF. The chain links TRBV24-1 to TRBJ2-2, with 7 positions matching TRBD1. After removal of 3 bases from V and 7 bases from J, the junction contained 7 bases not matched to a gene. Germline-derived CDR1 and CDR2 are KGHDR and SFDVKD. The CDR3 loop spans 15 amino acids.

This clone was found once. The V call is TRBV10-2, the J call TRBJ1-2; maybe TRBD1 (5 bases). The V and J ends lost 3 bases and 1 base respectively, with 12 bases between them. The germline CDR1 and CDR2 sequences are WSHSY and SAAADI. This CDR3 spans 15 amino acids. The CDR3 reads CASSEGRDFNYGYTF. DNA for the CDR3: TGCGCCAGCAGTGAAGGCAGGGACTTTAACTATGGCTACACCTTC.

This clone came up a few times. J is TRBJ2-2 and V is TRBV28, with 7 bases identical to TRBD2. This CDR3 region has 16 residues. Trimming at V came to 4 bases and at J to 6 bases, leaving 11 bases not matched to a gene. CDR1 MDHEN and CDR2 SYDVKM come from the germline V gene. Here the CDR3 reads CASSSPPGRGAGELFF. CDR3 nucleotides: TGTGCCAGCAGTTCACCCCCGGGGAGGGGCGCCGGGGAGCTGTTTTTT.

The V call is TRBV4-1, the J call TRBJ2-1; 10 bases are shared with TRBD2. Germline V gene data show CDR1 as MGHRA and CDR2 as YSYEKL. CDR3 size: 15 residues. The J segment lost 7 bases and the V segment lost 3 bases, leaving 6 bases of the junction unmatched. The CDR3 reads CASSHGGTSVNEQFF. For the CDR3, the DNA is TGCGCCAGCAGCCATGGAGGGACTAGCGTGAATGAGCAGTTCTTC.